The 25 T cell receptor beta chains below all came from one sample that was sequenced in a study of response to subunit inactivated influenza vaccine. A single record per CDR3 protein comes from TCRdb applying MiXCR to the RT-PCR reads. Of a few hundred thousand distinct CDR3 sequences in the sample, 21% are singletons; the top ten hold about a tenth. This sample comprised PBMCs from blood, obtained approximately 22 months after vaccination. The receptor set was obtained from a man between 50 and 69 years old who received an inactivated influenza vaccine.

This CDR3 reads CASSLDKGWNTEAFF. In nucleotides, the CDR3 is TGTGCCAGCAGCTTGGATAAGGGATGGAACACTGAAGCTTTCTTT. This chain joins TRBV5-4 and TRBJ1-1; no reliable D call. V lost 0 bases and J lost 1, with 10 bases in between. This CDR3 spans 15 amino acids. The germline V gene encodes CDR1 SGHNT and CDR2 YYREEE (reference sequence).

There are many counts of this clonotype. The rearrangement joins TRBV6-2 or TRBV6-3 to TRBJ1-2; D is perhaps TRBD1 (6 bases). The germline V and J ends were trimmed by 7 bases and 4 bases, with 16 bases remaining between them. CDR3 size: 14 residues. The V gene's germline CDR1 is MNHEY and CDR2 SVGEGT. CDR3 coding DNA: TGTGCCAGCACTCGGACAGCCCTAGGCTATGGCTACACCTTC. Its translation: CASTRTALGYGYTF.

This clonotype was seen only a few times. The chain carries TRBV20-1 and TRBJ1-5; 8 positions agree with TRBD1. The CDR3 runs 14 residues. The germline V gene has CDR1 DFQATT and CDR2 SNEGSKA (reference sequence). J gave up 2 bases and V 6 bases, and 6 bases lay outside the gene matches. The DNA of the CDR3 is TGCAGTGCGGCCGACAGGGGAGGCAATCAGCCCCAGCATTTT. Translated, it gives CSAADRGGNQPQHF.

The chain is built from TRBV20-1 and TRBJ2-3; 7 bases align to TRBD1. Germline CDR1 DFQATT, CDR2 SNEGSKA (reference sequence). CDR3 length: 16 residues. Trimming took 0 bases from V and 7 from J; bases not matched to a gene: 13. This CDR3 reads CSARDGGQVQRYTQYF. In DNA, the CDR3 is TGCAGTGCTAGAGATGGAGGACAGGTACAAAGATATACGCAGTATTTT.

This chain joins TRBV20-1 and TRBJ2-4; 7 nucleotides match TRBD1. This CDR3 comprises 15 residues. With 3 bases clipped from V and 1 base from J, the junction kept 6 bases outside the gene matches. Germline V CDR1 and CDR2: DFQATT, SNEGSKA (reference sequence). The CDR3 region is CSASDVQGAKNIQYF. The DNA of the CDR3 is TGCAGTGCTAGTGATGTACAGGGGGCCAAAAACATTCAGTACTTC.

The CDR3 bases are TGCAGTGCAGGGTCCTCGTACACCGGGGAGCTGTTTTTT. It yields the protein CSAGSSYTGELFF. This chain joins TRBV20-1 and TRBJ2-2; D is uncertain. V lost 6 bases and J 3 bases, leaving 11 bases between the germline ends. The germline gives CDR1 DFQATT, CDR2 SNEGSKA (reference sequence). The CDR3 loop spans 13 amino acids.

V and J are TRBV4-1 and TRBJ2-7, with a weak D call TRBD2 (5 bases). Per the germline V gene, CDR1 is MGHRA and CDR2 is YSYEKL. The CDR3 is 15 residues long. Trimming left V 0 bases short and J 0 bases short, with 9 bases between. CDR3 amino acids: CASSQDEGSSYEQYF. CDR3 sequence (DNA): TGCGCCAGCAGCCAAGATGAGGGCAGCTCCTACGAGCAGTACTTC.

The CDR3 DNA reads TGCGCCAGCAGCTTCACGGGGACCAACACCGGGGAGCTGTTTTTT. This codes for CASSFTGTNTGELFF. The chain uses TRBV5-1 and TRBJ2-2; tentatively, D is TRBD1 or TRBD2 (5 bases each). The CDR3 extends over 15 amino acids. In germline, CDR1 is SGHRS, CDR2 YFSETQ. Trimming cost V 2 bases and J 2 bases, with 10 bases left between them.

This clonotype was counted between two and nine times. In DNA form, the CDR3 reads TGTGCCAGCAGCTTATATCTAGCGGGCTCCTACAATGAGCAGTTCTTC. This codes for CASSLYLAGSYNEQFF. The J gene is TRBJ2-1, the V gene TRBV7-2, with 8 bases fitting TRBD2. Losses at the gene ends were 2 bases for V and 0 bases for J; bases not matched to a gene: 3. This CDR3 contains 16 residues. Germline-derived CDR1 and CDR2 are SGHTA and FQGNSA.

This clonotype was counted at least ten times. The V gene is TRBV4-3, the J gene TRBJ1-4; unclear D gene. The CDR3 consists of 16 residues. Germline V gene data show CDR1 as LGHNA and CDR2 as YSLEER. V gave up 0 bases and J gave up 3 bases, with 11 bases separating them. CDR3 region: CASSQDFGVSNEKLFF. For the CDR3, the DNA is TGCGCCAGCAGCCAAGATTTTGGGGTGTCTAATGAAAAACTGTTTTTT.

This clonotype has a handful of counts. J is TRBJ1-2 and V is TRBV20-1; weak D call: TRBD1 (5 bases). CDR1 DFQATT and CDR2 SNEGSKA come from the germline V gene (reference sequence). This CDR3 is 14 amino acids long. V dropped 0 bases and J dropped 4 bases, with 12 bases sitting between them. The CDR3: CSARDWQGGYGYTF. The CDR3 nucleotides read TGCAGTGCTAGAGATTGGCAGGGAGGCTATGGCTACACCTTC.

This chain connects TRBV6-5 to TRBJ1-6, with a weak D call TRBD1 (5 bases). The ends were cut back, 0 bases at V and 5 bases at J, with 8 bases in the middle. Germline CDR1 MNHEY, CDR2 SVGAGI. CDR3 length: 15 residues. The CDR3 DNA is TGTGCCAGCAGTTACTCGGGACGAGATAATTCACCCCTCCACTTT. Translated, it gives CASSYSGRDNSPLHF.

The chain joins TRBV3-1 to TRBJ2-1; 10 bases are a match to TRBD2. Germline lookup yields CDR1 LGHDT and CDR2 YNNKEL (reference sequence). CDR3 length: 17 residues. Unmatched junction bases numbered 10, after V lost 1 base and J lost 7 bases. CDR3 sequence reads: CASSQVLAGAPLNEQFF. In DNA, the CDR3 is TGTGCCAGCAGCCAAGTCCTAGCGGGAGCCCCCTTGAATGAGCAGTTCTTC.

J is TRBJ2-2 and V is TRBV12-3 or TRBV12-4, with D possibly TRBD1 on 5 matching bases. The CDR3 is 14 residues long. V was shortened by 7 bases and J by 6 bases, with 15 bases between the two germline ends. The CDR3: CASNTSPGPGELFF. The CDR3 DNA sequence: TGTGCCAGCAATACGTCCCCAGGGCCCGGGGAGCTGTTTTTT.

The chain employs TRBV5-5 and TRBJ2-1, with 9 nucleotides matching TRBD2. This CDR3 has 15 residues. J gave up 2 bases and V 2 bases, and 2 bases lay outside the gene matches. The germline CDR1 and CDR2 sequences are SGHKS and YYEKEE (reference sequence). CDR3 sequence: CASSFRLAAYNEQFF. DNA for the CDR3: TGTGCCAGCAGCTTTCGACTAGCGGCCTACAATGAGCAGTTCTTC.

This clonotype has just a few counts. CDR3 region: CASTSSAPYGYTF. CDR3 bases: TGCGCCAGCACCTCAAGCGCTCCATATGGCTACACCTTC. V usage is TRBV5-1 and J usage is TRBJ1-2; no clear D gene. CDR1 SGHRS and CDR2 YFSETQ come from the germline V gene. The CDR3 is 13 amino acids. Between the trimmed V and J ends, which lost 6 bases and 5 bases, there was a span of 14 bases.

The chain recombines TRBV3-1 with TRBJ2-3; D is uncertain. V was cut by 4 bases and J by 9 bases, with 11 bases left in between. This CDR3 spans 12 amino acids. CDR1 is LGHDT, CDR2 YNNKEL, per germline (reference sequence). DNA of the CDR3: TGTGCCAGCAGCCCCCAACGAGGCACGCAGTATTTT. Protein product: CASSPQRGTQYF.

The chain employs TRBV12-3 or TRBV12-4 and TRBJ1-6; D is undetermined. This CDR3 spans 16 amino acids. V shed 3 bases and J shed 6 bases, with 15 bases lying between them. The CDR3 DNA follows: TGTGCCAGCAGTTTCGGGTCCCAGACCACTAATTCACCCCTCCACTTT. Protein product: CASSFGSQTTNSPLHF.

The genes are TRBV27 and TRBJ2-7, with D unclear. This CDR3 is built from 11 residues. In germline, CDR1 is MNHEY, CDR2 SMNVEV (reference sequence). The V end was cut by 8 bases, the J end by 3 bases, with 8 bases between. CDR3 residues: CASRTDYEQYF. Here the CDR3 DNA reads TGTGCCAGCCGGACGGACTACGAGCAGTACTTC.

Only a few counts were recorded for this clonotype. The chain joins TRBV5-4 to TRBJ2-5; a weak D match, TRBD2 (6 bases). V was clipped by 0 bases and J by 4 bases, with 7 bases between them. The CDR3 contains 13 residues. Germline V gene lookup returns CDR1 SGHNT and CDR2 YYREEE (reference sequence). The CDR3 DNA sequence: TGTGCCAGCAGCTTGGGACTAGGAGAGACCCAGTACTTC. Translated, it gives CASSLGLGETQYF.

This clonotype was recorded at least ten times. The rearrangement uses TRBV4-3 and TRBJ1-1; possible D gene TRBD1, 6 bases. The CDR3 contains 15 residues. Looked up from germline, CDR1 is LGHNA and CDR2 is YSLEER. Between the trimmed V and J ends, which lost 1 base and 11 bases, there was a span of 20 bases. DNA of the CDR3: TGCGCCAGCAGCCAAGGAGGGGGTCTCCAACTGGGCGCTTTCTTT. Its translation is CASSQGGGLQLGAFF.

The sample holds a few counts of this clonotype. CDR3 nucleotides: TGTGCCATCAGTGAGAGCCTTCGGCAGGGGGCCTTTTGGGTCCGTGGCTACACCTTC. Its protein is CAISESLRQGAFWVRGYTF. The chain joins TRBV10-3 to TRBJ1-2; 8 bases are shared with TRBD1. This CDR3 is 19 amino acids long. V dropped 2 bases and J dropped 7; count of bases not matched to a gene: 21. Per the germline V gene, CDR1 is ENHRY and CDR2 is SYGVKD.

The V and J genes are TRBV11-2 and TRBJ1-2, with 8 bases that match TRBD1. CDR1 is SGHAT, CDR2 FQNNGV, per germline. V shed 5 bases and J 3 bases; nucleotides not matched to a gene: 8. CDR3 length equals 15 residues. CDR3 sequence: CASSRAQGADYGYTF. CDR3 sequence (DNA): TGTGCCAGCAGCCGGGCCCAGGGGGCCGACTATGGCTACACCTTC. Looking up the rest from reference TRBV11-2 and TRBJ1-2 gives the full variable domain: EAGVAQSPRYKIIEKRQSVAFWCNPISGHATLYWYQQILGQGPKLLIQFQNNGVVDDSQLPKDRFSAERLKGVDSTLKIQPAKLEDSAVYLCASSRAQGADYGYTFGSGTRLTVV.

The chain is built from TRBV2 and TRBJ2-7; no clear D. V dropped 4 bases and J dropped 5 bases, with 6 bases sitting between them. Germline values: CDR1 SNHLY, CDR2 FYNNEI. The CDR3 has 11 amino acids. The CDR3, as DNA: TGTGCCAGCAGTGTGTTCGACGAGCAGTACTTC. Translating gives CASSVFDEQYF.

The J gene is TRBJ2-1, the V gene TRBV12-3 or TRBV12-4; the D is unclear. The CDR3 is 15 amino acids. V lost 4 bases and J 3 bases, leaving 13 bases between the germline ends. The DNA for the CDR3 is TGTGCCAGCAGTTCCCAAATTGGTGGCTACAATGAGCAGTTCTTC. Translation: CASSSQIGGYNEQFF.